Reported below is one T cell receptor beta chain. The antigen remains unidentified. Time point noted: 2015-2016 season, 7 days after influenza vaccination. The data originate from a study of follicular helper T cells after annual influenza vaccination. Study context: Sampling occurred days 0, 7 and 28 after each influenza vaccination. Overall study findings and caveats: Just roughly 10-23% of cells analyzed had recovered productive TCRB sequences. Change in circulating plasmablasts correlated with ICOS+CD38+ cTfh clonality change.

Germline V CDR1 and CDR2: LGHNT, FRNRAP. The V end was cut by 4 bases, the J end by 4 bases, with 29 bases between. The CDR3 extends over 20 amino acids. Sequenced by immunoSEQ multiplex PCR; TCRdb stores in-frame clones only, minus some. The data show some 7,000 clones, around four fifths seen once. This chain joins TRBV12-5 and TRBJ1-5, with D possibly matching TRBD1 (5 bases). Specimen: CXCR5- memory CD4+ T cells sorted from blood, collected 7 days after influenza vaccination. This clonotype originated in an adult who received the influenza vaccine. CDR3 protein: CASGSPPTHGTGYFNQPQHF. DNA for the CDR3: TGTGCTAGTGGTTCTCCTCCGACTCACGGGACCGGTTATTTTAATCAGCCCCAGCATTTT. The whole variable domain, filled in from reference TRBV12-5 and TRBJ1-5, reads DARVTQTPRHKVTEMGQEVTMRCQPILGHNTVFWYRQTMMQGLELLAYFRNRAPLDDSGMPKDRFSAEMPDATLATLKIQPSEPRDSAVYFCASGSPPTHGTGYFNQPQHFGDGTRLSIL.